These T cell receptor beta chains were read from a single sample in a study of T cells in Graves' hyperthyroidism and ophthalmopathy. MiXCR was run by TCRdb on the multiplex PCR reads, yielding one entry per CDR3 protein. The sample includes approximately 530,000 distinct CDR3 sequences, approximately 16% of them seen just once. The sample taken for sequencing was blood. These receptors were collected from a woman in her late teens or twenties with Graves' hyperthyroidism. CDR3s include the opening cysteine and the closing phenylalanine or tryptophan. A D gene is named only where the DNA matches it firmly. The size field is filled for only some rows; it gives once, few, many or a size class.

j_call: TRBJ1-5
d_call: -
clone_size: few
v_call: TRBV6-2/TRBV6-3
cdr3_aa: CASSSGPNRQPQHF
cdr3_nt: TGTGCCAGCAGTTCTGGACCCAATCGGCAGCCCCAGCATTTT

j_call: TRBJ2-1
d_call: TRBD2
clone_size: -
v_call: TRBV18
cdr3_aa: CASSLNAGEDEQFF
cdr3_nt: TGTGCCAGCTCACTCAATGCGGGGGAGGATGAGCAGTTCTTC

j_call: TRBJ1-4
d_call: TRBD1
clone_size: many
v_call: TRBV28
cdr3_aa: CATRQGTNEKLFF
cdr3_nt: TGTGCCACGAGACAGGGAACTAATGAAAAACTGTTTTTT

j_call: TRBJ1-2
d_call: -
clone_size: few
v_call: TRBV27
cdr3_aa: CASSLSGVAGQGYTF
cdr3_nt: TGTGCCAGCAGTTTATCGGGTGTGGCAGGGCAAGGCTACACCTTC

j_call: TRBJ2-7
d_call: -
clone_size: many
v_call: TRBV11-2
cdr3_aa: CASSFSPYEQYF
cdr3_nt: TGTGCCAGCAGCTTTTCTCCCTACGAGCAGTACTTC

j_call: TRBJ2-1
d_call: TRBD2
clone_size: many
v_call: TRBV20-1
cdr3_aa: CRGGTSAYNEQFF
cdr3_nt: TGCAGGGGAGGGACTAGCGCGTACAATGAGCAGTTCTTC

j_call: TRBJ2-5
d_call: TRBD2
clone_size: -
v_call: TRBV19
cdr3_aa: CASIAGKTQYF
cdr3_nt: TGTGCCAGCATAGCGGGAAAGACCCAGTACTTC

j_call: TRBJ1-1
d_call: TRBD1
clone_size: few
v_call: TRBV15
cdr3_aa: CATSRTGGANTEAFF
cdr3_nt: TGTGCCACCAGCAGGACAGGGGGCGCGAACACTGAAGCTTTCTTT

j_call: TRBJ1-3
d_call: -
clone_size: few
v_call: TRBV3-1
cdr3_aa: CASSQEGRRDTIYF
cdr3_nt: TGTGCCAGCAGCCAAGAGGGTAGAAGGGACACCATATATTTT

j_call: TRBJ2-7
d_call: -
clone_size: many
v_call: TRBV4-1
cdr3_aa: CASSLEEGGSYEQYF
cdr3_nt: TGCGCCAGCAGCCTAGAAGAGGGGGGCTCGTACGAGCAGTACTTC

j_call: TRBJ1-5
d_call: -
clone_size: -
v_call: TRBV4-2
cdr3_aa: CASSQEAPGNQPQHF
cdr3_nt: TGTGCCAGCAGCCAAGAAGCGCCAGGCAATCAGCCCCAGCATTTT

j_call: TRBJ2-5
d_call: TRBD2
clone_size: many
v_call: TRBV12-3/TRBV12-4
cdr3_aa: CASSAKRGYQETQYF
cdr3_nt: TGTGCCAGCAGCGCCAAGCGGGGGTACCAAGAGACCCAGTACTTC

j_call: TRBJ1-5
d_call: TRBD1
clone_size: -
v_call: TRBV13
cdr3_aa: CASSLGRNRGFHQPQHF
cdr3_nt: TGTGCCAGCAGCTTAGGCCGGAACAGGGGGTTTCATCAGCCCCAGCATTTT

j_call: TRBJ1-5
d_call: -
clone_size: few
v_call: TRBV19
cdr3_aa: CASSRPGLGRGNQPQHF
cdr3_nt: TGTGCCAGTAGTCGGCCAGGCCTTGGGAGGGGCAATCAGCCCCAGCATTTT

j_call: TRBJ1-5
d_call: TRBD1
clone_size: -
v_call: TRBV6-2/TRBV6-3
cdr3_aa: CASSRAQGDSNQPQHF
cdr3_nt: TGTGCCAGCAGCCGAGCCCAGGGGGATAGCAATCAGCCCCAGCATTTT

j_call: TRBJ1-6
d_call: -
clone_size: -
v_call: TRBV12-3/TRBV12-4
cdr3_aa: CASSFGGYNSPLHF
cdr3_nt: TGTGCCAGCAGTTTTGGCGGGTATAATTCACCCCTCCACTTT

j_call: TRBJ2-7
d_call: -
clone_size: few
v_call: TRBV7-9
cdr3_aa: CASSPDEAQYF
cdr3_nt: TGTGCCAGCAGCCCTGACGAAGCGCAGTACTTC

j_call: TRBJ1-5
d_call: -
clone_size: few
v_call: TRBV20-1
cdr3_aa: CSARDRQRNSNQPQHF
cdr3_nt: TGCAGTGCTAGAGACCGACAGCGGAATAGCAATCAGCCCCAGCATTTT

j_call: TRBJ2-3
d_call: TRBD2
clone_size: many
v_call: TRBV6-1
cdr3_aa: CASSISGGGTDTQYF
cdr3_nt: TGTGCCAGCAGCATAAGCGGGGGGGGCACAGATACGCAGTATTTT

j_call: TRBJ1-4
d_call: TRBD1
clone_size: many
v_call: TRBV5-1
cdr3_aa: CASSLSGTANEKLFF
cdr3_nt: TGCGCCAGCAGCTTGTCCGGGACAGCTAATGAAAAACTGTTTTTT

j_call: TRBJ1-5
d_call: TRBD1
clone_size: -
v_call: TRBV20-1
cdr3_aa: CSARATTGYSNQPQHF
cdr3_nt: TGCAGTGCTAGAGCCACGACAGGGTATAGCAATCAGCCCCAGCATTTT

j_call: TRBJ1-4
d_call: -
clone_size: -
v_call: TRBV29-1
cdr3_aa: CSVVVSRGNEKLFF
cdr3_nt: TGCAGCGTTGTCGTTTCACGAGGAAATGAAAAACTGTTTTTT

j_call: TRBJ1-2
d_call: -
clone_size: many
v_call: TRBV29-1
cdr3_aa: CSVDLFVRGGYTF
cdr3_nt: TGCAGCGTTGATCTATTCGTTCGAGGAGGCTACACCTTC

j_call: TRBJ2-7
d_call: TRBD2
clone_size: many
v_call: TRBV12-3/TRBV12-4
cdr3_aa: CASSLRTSGSEQYF
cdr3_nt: TGTGCCAGCAGTCTAAGGACTAGCGGAAGCGAGCAGTACTTC

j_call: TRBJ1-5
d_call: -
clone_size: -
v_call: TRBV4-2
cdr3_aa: CASSQDMAGGSPQHF
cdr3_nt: TGTGCCAGCAGCCAAGATATGGCGGGAGGGTCACCCCAGCATTTT

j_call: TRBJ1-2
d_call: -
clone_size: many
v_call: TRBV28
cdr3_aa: CASSLAGGDGYTF
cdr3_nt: TGTGCCAGCAGTTTAGCGGGAGGCGATGGCTACACCTTC

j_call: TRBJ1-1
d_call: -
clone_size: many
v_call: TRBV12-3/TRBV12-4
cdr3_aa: CASSLGDANTEAFF
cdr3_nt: TGTGCCAGCAGTTTAGGGGACGCGAACACTGAAGCTTTCTTT

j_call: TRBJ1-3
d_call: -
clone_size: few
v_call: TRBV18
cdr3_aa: CASSPLPPGSSGNTIYF
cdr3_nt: TGTGCCAGCTCACCTCTCCCTCCAGGGTCCTCTGGAAACACCATATATTTT

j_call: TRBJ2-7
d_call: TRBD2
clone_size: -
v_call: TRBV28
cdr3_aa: CASRIGSSGSEQYF
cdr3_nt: TGTGCCAGCAGGATCGGGTCTAGCGGCTCCGAGCAGTACTTC

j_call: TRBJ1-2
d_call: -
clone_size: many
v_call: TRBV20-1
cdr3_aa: CSARRNYGYTF
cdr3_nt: TGCAGTGCTAGGCGGAACTATGGCTACACCTTC

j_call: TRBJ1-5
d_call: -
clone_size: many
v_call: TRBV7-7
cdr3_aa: CASSFYRRHQPQHF
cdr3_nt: TGTGCTAGCAGCTTCTATAGGCGCCATCAGCCCCAGCATTTT

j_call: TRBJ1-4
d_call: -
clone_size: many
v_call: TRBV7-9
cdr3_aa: CASSLGESTNEKLFF
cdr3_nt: TGTGCCAGCAGCTTAGGAGAATCTACTAATGAAAAACTGTTTTTT

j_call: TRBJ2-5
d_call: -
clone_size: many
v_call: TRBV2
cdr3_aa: CASKHPGHYQETQYF
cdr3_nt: TGTGCCAGCAAGCATCCGGGACACTACCAAGAGACCCAGTACTTC

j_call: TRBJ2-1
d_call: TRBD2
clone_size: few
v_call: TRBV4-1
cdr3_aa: CANSQDQAGGLDEQFF
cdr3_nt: TGCGCCAACAGCCAGGACCAAGCGGGAGGGCTGGATGAGCAGTTCTTC

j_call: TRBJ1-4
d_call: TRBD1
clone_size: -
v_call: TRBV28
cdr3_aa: CASATIGTGEKLFF
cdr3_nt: TGTGCCAGCGCTACCATCGGGACAGGAGAAAAACTGTTTTTT

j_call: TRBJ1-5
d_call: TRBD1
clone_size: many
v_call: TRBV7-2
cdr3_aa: CASSLSRGLGQPQHF
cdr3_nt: TGTGCCAGCAGCTTATCCAGGGGGTTAGGGCAGCCCCAGCATTTT

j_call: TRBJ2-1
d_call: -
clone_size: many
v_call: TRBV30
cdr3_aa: CAWVQGVNEQFF
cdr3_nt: TGTGCCTGGGTACAGGGTGTCAATGAGCAGTTCTTC

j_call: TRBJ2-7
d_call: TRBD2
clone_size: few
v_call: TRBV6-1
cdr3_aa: CASSEMGLAGGYEQYF
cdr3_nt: TGTGCCAGCAGTGAGATGGGACTAGCGGGAGGCTACGAGCAGTACTTC

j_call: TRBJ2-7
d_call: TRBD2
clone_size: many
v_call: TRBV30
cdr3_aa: CAWSSVAGRGEQYF
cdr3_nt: TGTGCCTGGAGTTCAGTAGCGGGAAGAGGAGAGCAGTACTTC

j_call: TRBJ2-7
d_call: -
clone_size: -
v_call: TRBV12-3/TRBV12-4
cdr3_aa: CASSSFAELKYKQYF
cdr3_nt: TGTGCCAGCAGCTCCTTTGCCGAATTAAAGTACAAGCAGTACTTC

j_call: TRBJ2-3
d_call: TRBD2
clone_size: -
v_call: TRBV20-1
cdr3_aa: CSARRTSDLPDTQYF
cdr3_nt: TGCAGTGCTAGAAGGACTAGCGACCTCCCAGATACGCAGTATTTT

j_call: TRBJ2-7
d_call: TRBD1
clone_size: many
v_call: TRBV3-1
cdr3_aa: CASSHQSGQPKVSRRYEQYF
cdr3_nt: TGTGCCAGCAGCCATCAATCGGGACAGCCTAAGGTATCAAGACGCTACGAGCAGTACTTC

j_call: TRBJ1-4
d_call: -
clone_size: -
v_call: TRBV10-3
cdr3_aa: CAISERGPLTNEKLFF
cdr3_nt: TGTGCCATCAGTGAGAGAGGGCCTCTCACTAATGAAAAACTGTTTTTT

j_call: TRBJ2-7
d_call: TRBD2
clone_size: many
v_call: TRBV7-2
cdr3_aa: CASSWLGGRANEQYF
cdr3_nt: TGTGCCAGCAGTTGGTTGGGCGGGAGGGCGAACGAGCAGTACTTC

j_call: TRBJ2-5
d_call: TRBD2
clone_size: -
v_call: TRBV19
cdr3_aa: CASSTGLAGQETQYF
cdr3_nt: TGTGCCAGTAGTACCGGACTAGCGGGACAAGAGACCCAGTACTTC

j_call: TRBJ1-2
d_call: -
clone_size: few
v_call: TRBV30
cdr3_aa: CAWSWGLNGYTF
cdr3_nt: TGTGCCTGGTCATGGGGTCTGAATGGCTACACCTTC

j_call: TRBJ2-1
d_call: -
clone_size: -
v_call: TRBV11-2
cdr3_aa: CASSSPRRRAYNEQFF
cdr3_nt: TGTGCCAGCAGCTCCCCTCGGAGGAGGGCCTACAATGAGCAGTTCTTC

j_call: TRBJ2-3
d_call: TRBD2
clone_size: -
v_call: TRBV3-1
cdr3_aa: CASSQDWASGGGDTQYF
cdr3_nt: TGTGCCAGCAGCCAAGATTGGGCTAGCGGGGGGGGAGATACGCAGTATTTT

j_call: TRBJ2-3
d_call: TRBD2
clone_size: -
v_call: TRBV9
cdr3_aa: CASSVAGGSVDTQYF
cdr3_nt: TGTGCCAGCAGCGTAGCGGGGGGGAGTGTAGATACGCAGTATTTT

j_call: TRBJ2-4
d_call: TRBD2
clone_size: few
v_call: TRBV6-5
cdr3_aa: CASSYSPGTGGRNIQYF
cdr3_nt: TGTGCCAGCAGTTACTCCCCGGGGACGGGGGGGAGAAACATTCAGTACTTC

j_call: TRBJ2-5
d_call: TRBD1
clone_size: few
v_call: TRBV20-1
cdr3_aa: CSARWTGKETQYF
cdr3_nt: TGCAGTGCTCGTTGGACAGGGAAAGAGACCCAGTACTTC

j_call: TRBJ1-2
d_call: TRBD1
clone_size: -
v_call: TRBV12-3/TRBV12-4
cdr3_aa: CASRSGQAYGYTF
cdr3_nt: TGTGCCAGCAGGTCGGGACAGGCCTATGGCTACACCTTC

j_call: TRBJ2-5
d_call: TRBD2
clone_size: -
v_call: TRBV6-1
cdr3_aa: CASSASGGGQETQYF
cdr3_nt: TGTGCCAGCAGTGCTAGCGGGGGGGGTCAAGAGACCCAGTACTTC

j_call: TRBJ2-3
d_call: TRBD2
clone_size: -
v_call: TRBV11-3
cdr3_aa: CASSLEAGGQYF
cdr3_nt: TGTGCCAGCAGCTTGGAAGCGGGGGGGCAGTATTTT

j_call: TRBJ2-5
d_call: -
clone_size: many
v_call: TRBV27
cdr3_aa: CASSPGAEVTQYF
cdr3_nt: TGTGCCAGCAGCCCGGGGGCGGAAGTGACCCAGTACTTC

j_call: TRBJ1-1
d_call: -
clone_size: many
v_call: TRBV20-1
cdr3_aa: CSASPYMTEAFF
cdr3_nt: TGCAGTGCTAGCCCTTATATGACTGAAGCTTTCTTT

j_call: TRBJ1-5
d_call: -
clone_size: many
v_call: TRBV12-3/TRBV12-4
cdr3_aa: CASSFLGTQGGGQPQHF
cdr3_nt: TGTGCCAGCAGTTTTTTAGGGACGCAAGGCGGGGGTCAGCCCCAGCATTTT

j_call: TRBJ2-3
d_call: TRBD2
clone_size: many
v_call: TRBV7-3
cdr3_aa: CASSLSLAGDTQYF
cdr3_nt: TGTGCCAGCAGCTTAAGCCTAGCGGGGGATACGCAGTATTTT

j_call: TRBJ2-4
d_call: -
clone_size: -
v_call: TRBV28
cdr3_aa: CASSLWGNGGKNIQYF
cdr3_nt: TGTGCCAGCAGTTTATGGGGTAACGGGGGAAAAAACATTCAGTACTTC